This TCR beta chain was sequenced for a study of blood T cell repertoires in COVID-19. Looking at the study overall: Some COVID-19 samples were acute and others convalescent; all came from the United States, Italy and Spain. Nucleic acid was either cDNA or gDNA, and it came from T cells, B-cell-depleted T cells, or PBMCs.

Under the authors' procedure: From reference gene primer amplification, estimates of nucleated cell counts were derived. Repertoires were generated with immunoSEQ multiplex PCR, while TCRdb's copy carries only in-frame clones and drops some. The D gene and trimming were derived from the DNA, and the V and J assignments and clone size from that table. The table has about 90,000 clones, 75% to 85% seen once; the top ten hold over 9%. Trimming took 1 base from V and 8 from J; bases not matched to a gene: 8. The CDR3 loop spans 15 amino acids. Germline-derived CDR1 and CDR2 are SGHAT and FQNNGV. This TCR was recovered from a woman aged 70-85 years with acute or convalescent COVID-19. Sample: peripheral blood. This rearrangement joins TRBV11-2 to TRBJ2-1; TRBD2 matches 7 bases. This CDR3 is CASSLGTRSADEQFF. The DNA for the CDR3 is TGTGCCAGCAGCTTAGGGACTAGGAGTGCAGATGAGCAGTTCTTC.